The 21 T cell receptor beta chains reported below all come from one sample, sequenced in a study of cytomegalovirus exposure and HLA in healthy donors. 60 Vbeta and 13 Jbeta primers were used in PCR. Repertoires were generated with immunoSEQ multiplex PCR, while TCRdb's copy carries only in-frame clones and drops some. This sample yields about 190,000 clones, of which less than 85% are seen a single time; roughly 0.65% belongs to the top ten. The sequencing input was PBMCs. These receptors all stem from a boy under 18 in good health and CMV-seronegative.

The V gene is TRBV5-1, the J gene TRBJ2-7; TRBD1 aligns across 11 bases. Germline V gives CDR1 SGHRS, CDR2 YFSETQ. Trimming removed 4 bases from V and 5 bases from J; junction bases left unmatched: 5. This CDR3 has 14 amino acids. The CDR3 coding sequence is TGCGCCAGCAGCCTAGGACAGGGGGCGGACGAGCAGTACTTC. It yields the protein CASSLGQGADEQYF.

The chain combines TRBV2 with TRBJ1-4, with a possible D match to TRBD1 (5 bases). Germline V gives CDR1 SNHLY, CDR2 FYNNEI. Trimming took off 5 bases at V and 0 bases at J, with 7 bases between the two ends. The CDR3 loop spans 14 amino acids. DNA of the CDR3: TGTGCCAGCAGTTGGGGGGCAACTAATGAAAAACTGTTTTTT. Its translation is CASSWGATNEKLFF. The whole variable domain, filled in from reference TRBV2 and TRBJ1-4, reads EPEVTQTPSHQVTQMGQEVILRCVPISNHLYFYWYRQILGQKVEFLVSFYNNEISEKSEIFDDQFSVERPDGSNFTLKIRSTKLEDSAMYFCASSWGATNEKLFFGSGTQLSVL.

The V and J genes are TRBV15 and TRBJ1-5; D perhaps matches TRBD1 (6 bases). There are 14 residues in the CDR3. The V and J ends lost 9 bases and 5 bases respectively, with 17 bases between them. Per germline, CDR1 LNHNV and CDR2 YYDKDF (reference sequence). The chain's CDR3 is CATSGAGADQPQHF. CDR3 nucleotide sequence: TGTGCCACAAGCGGGGCGGGGGCGGATCAGCCCCAGCATTTT.

This chain connects TRBV5-1 to TRBJ2-7, with D unresolved. The CDR3 consists of 11 residues. Germline V gives CDR1 SGHRS, CDR2 YFSETQ. Trimming took off 4 bases at V and 6 bases at J, with 8 bases between the two ends. CDR3 nucleotides: TGCGCCAGCAGCGCTGGCCCCGAGCAGTACTTC. Encoded protein: CASSAGPEQYF.

The rearrangement links TRBV7-3 to TRBJ1-1; maybe TRBD1 (5 bases). This CDR3 has 14 amino acids. The germline V gene has CDR1 SGHTA and CDR2 FQGTGA. Between the trimmed V and J ends, which lost 3 bases and 1 base, there was a span of 9 bases. In nucleotides, the CDR3 is TGTGCCAGCAGCTTGGGGCAGACGAACACTGAAGCTTTCTTT. This encodes CASSLGQTNTEAFF. Full variable domain (missing parts from reference TRBV7-3 and TRBJ1-1): GAGVSQTPSNKVTEKGKYVELRCDPISGHTALYWYRQSLGQGPEFLIYFQGTGAADDSGLPNDRFFAVRPEGSVSTLKIQRTERGDSAVYLCASSLGQTNTEAFFGQGTRLTVV.

Here the CDR3 reads CASSSGQGPHTEAFF. The CDR3 DNA reads as TGTGCCAGCAGCTCGGGACAGGGGCCCCACACTGAAGCTTTCTTT. The chain employs TRBV11-2 and TRBJ1-1, with 10 bases lining up with TRBD1. The CDR3 length is 15 residues. Trimming at V came to 4 bases and at J to 3 bases, leaving 5 bases not matched to a gene. CDR1 is SGHAT, CDR2 FQNNGV, per germline.

The chain combines TRBV11-3 with TRBJ2-1, with 9 bases identical to TRBD2. CDR3 length: 16 residues. Germline CDR1 reads SGHNT; CDR2 reads YENEEA. V lost 4 bases and J lost 3; bases outside the gene matches: 7. The CDR3 reads CASSSGLAGVYNEQFF. The CDR3 bases are TGTGCCAGCAGCTCGGGTTTAGCGGGAGTCTACAATGAGCAGTTCTTC.

This clone occurred once. The rearrangement links TRBV6-1 to TRBJ1-1, with 7 bases identical to TRBD1. Per the germline V gene, CDR1 is MNHNS and CDR2 is SASEGT. The CDR3 extends over 14 amino acids. Losses at the gene ends were 5 bases for V and 8 bases for J; bases not matched to a gene: 11. This chain's CDR3 is CASSSTDRTQEAFF. For the CDR3, the DNA is TGTGCCAGCAGTTCCACGGACAGGACTCAAGAAGCTTTCTTT.

The V call is TRBV4-3, the J call TRBJ2-1; 10 bases are a match to TRBD2. The J segment lost 3 bases and the V segment lost 0 bases, leaving 2 bases of the junction unmatched. The CDR3 has 16 residues. Per germline, CDR1 LGHNA and CDR2 YSLEER. Here the CDR3 reads CASSQDGLADYNEQFF. DNA of the CDR3: TGCGCCAGCAGCCAAGACGGACTAGCGGACTACAATGAGCAGTTCTTC.

CDR3 loop: CASSLADGENYGYTF. CDR3 bases: TGTGCCAGCAGCTTAGCCGACGGGGAGAACTATGGCTACACCTTC. The gene calls are TRBV11-3 and TRBJ1-2; D uncertain. CDR1 and CDR2 (germline): SGHNT, YENEEA. This CDR3 is 15 amino acids long. V lost 1 base and J 2 bases, leaving 11 bases between the germline ends.

The J gene is TRBJ2-5, the V gene TRBV11-3; 10 nucleotides align to TRBD2. Germline V gives CDR1 SGHNT, CDR2 YENEEA. The CDR3 has 14 residues. V was pared by 3 bases and J by 4 bases, with 2 bases of the junction left unmatched. The CDR3 spells CASSFLAGAETQYF. Written as DNA, the CDR3 is TGTGCCAGCAGCTTCCTAGCGGGAGCAGAGACCCAGTACTTC.

The chain has TRBV18 and TRBJ2-5, with D perhaps matching TRBD1 (5 bases). V was cut by 3 bases and J by 5 bases, with 10 bases left in between. This CDR3 spans 13 amino acids. CDR1 is KGHSH, CDR2 LQKENI, per germline. CDR3 sequence (DNA): TGTGCCAGCTCACCCCCAAACAGGGAGACCCAGTACTTC. This sequence encodes CASSPPNRETQYF.

This clone was detected once. This chain connects TRBV27 to TRBJ1-1; no reliable D call. Germline values: CDR1 MNHEY, CDR2 SMNVEV (reference sequence). Deletions cut 6 bases from V and 1 base from J, with 9 bases between. CDR3 length: 13 residues. In nucleotides, the CDR3 is TGTGCCAGCAGCCATTACAGGAACACTGAAGCTTTCTTT. Translated, it gives CASSHYRNTEAFF.

The chain recombines TRBV7-3 with TRBJ2-1; 10 positions match TRBD1. The germline V gene has CDR1 SGHTA and CDR2 FQGTGA. The CDR3 consists of 17 residues. The junction had 10 bases not matched to a gene; V was cut back by 4 bases and J by 4 bases. The CDR3 spells CASSSGQGDPPYNEQFF. The CDR3 region has the DNA TGTGCCAGCAGCTCTGGACAGGGGGATCCTCCTTACAATGAGCAGTTCTTC.

The rearrangement links TRBV7-6 to TRBJ1-1; D unresolved. Germline values: CDR1 SGHVS, CDR2 FNYEAQ. This CDR3 is 14 amino acids long. V was pared by 1 base and J by 1 base, with 7 bases between. As DNA, the CDR3 is TGTGCCAGCAGCTTAGAGTCCAGGAACACTGAAGCTTTCTTT. Translation: CASSLESRNTEAFF.

This chain uses TRBV28 with TRBJ2-5; 11 bases match TRBD1. The DNA end favors TRBJ2-7, so the J call may be wrong. Germline values: CDR1 MDHEN, CDR2 SYDVKM. The CDR3 contains 15 residues. CDR3 nucleotides: TGTGCCAGCAGATTGCCGGGACAGGGGGCCTACGAGCAGTACTTC. Amino acids: CASRLPGQGAYEQYF.

The chain carries TRBV30 and TRBJ2-2; 8 bases fit TRBD1. This CDR3 contains 14 residues. Germline V CDR1 and CDR2: GTSNPN, SVGIG (reference sequence). J lost 0 bases, V lost 3 bases, and 0 bases had no gene match. The CDR3 reads CAWRQGANTGELFF. CDR3 coding DNA: TGTGCCTGGAGACAGGGGGCGAACACCGGGGAGCTGTTTTTT.

The CDR3, as DNA: TGTGCCAGTATTGGCAGGGGGACAGATACGCAGTATTTT. As protein: CASIGRGTDTQYF. This chain joins TRBV19 and TRBJ2-3, with TRBD1 identical over 7 bases. CDR3 length: 13 residues. V lost 7 bases, J lost 3 bases, and 4 bases stayed unmatched. CDR1 LNHDA and CDR2 SQIVND come from the germline V gene (reference sequence).

V gene TRBV11-3 combines with J gene TRBJ2-1, with 7 positions matching TRBD1. The CDR3 extends over 14 amino acids. The junction had 3 bases not matched to a gene; V was cut back by 3 bases and J by 4 bases. The germline V gene encodes CDR1 SGHNT and CDR2 YENEEA. The CDR3 coding sequence is TGTGCCAGCAGCTTTGGGACAGTTTACAATGAGCAGTTCTTC. Its translation is CASSFGTVYNEQFF.

This clone has only a few counts. This chain links TRBV10-3 with TRBJ2-7; TRBD1 is a possible D gene (6 bases). V gave up 5 bases and J gave up 4 bases, with 18 bases separating them. This CDR3 has 15 residues. Looked up from germline, CDR1 is ENHRY and CDR2 is SYGVKD. The CDR3 here is CAISPPRDKSYEQYF. The CDR3 coding sequence is TGTGCCATCAGTCCTCCCCGGGACAAGTCTTACGAGCAGTACTTC.

This CDR3 reads CASNLNLGGGNEQFF. CDR3 sequence (DNA): TGTGCCAGCAACCTCAACCTGGGGGGTGGTAATGAGCAGTTCTTC. The genes are TRBV5-8 and TRBJ2-1, with D tentatively TRBD2 (6 bases). Germline values: CDR1 SGHTS, CDR2 YDEGEE. V was trimmed by 6 bases and J by 7 bases, leaving 20 bases between them. The CDR3 covers 15 residues.